These T cell receptor beta chains were read from a single sample in a study of T cell responses to AZD1222 COVID-19 vaccine. The method was immunoSEQ multiplex PCR; TCRdb's version includes in-frame clones alone and lacks a portion of them. The data contain roughly 130,000 clones, 85% to 90% of them seen just once; the ten biggest clones take up under 4%. This specimen consisted of peripheral blood, obtained on day 0 of AZD1222 vaccination. Every receptor here comes from an adult in good health. The CDR3 runs from the conserved cysteine through the conserved F or W. D genes are given only for firm matches. Size is stated for part of the rows, as once, few or many counts, or as a class when the clone is expanded.

J | V | size | D | length | CDR3 | DNA
TRBJ2-4 | TRBV19 | . | TRBD1 | 13 | CASTVRGQNIQYF | TGTGCCAGTACCGTAAGGGGGCAAAACATTCAGTACTTC
TRBJ1-4 | TRBV28 | . | . | 13 | CASSPNRDEKLFF | TGTGCCAGCAGTCCCAACAGGGATGAAAAACTGTTTTTT
TRBJ1-2 | TRBV27 | . | . | 15 | CATLIMGGANYGYTF | TGTGCCACCCTCATAATGGGGGGGGCCAACTATGGCTACACCTTC
TRBJ2-6 | TRBV5-4 | . | . | 16 | CASSPEALGGANVLTF | TGTGCCAGCAGCCCGGAAGCACTCGGTGGGGCCAACGTCCTGACTTTC
TRBJ2-1 | TRBV28 | . | . | 16 | CASEPIWRGAYNEQFF | TGTGCCAGCGAGCCCATTTGGCGCGGGGCTTACAATGAGCAGTTCTTC
TRBJ2-6 | TRBV4-1 | . | . | 12 | CASSQRANVLTF | TGCGCCAGCAGCCAAAGGGCCAACGTCCTGACTTTC
TRBJ2-7 | TRBV6-5 | . | . | 14 | CASTLSGYSYEQYF | TGTGCCAGCACCCTATCGGGCTATTCCTACGAGCAGTACTTC
TRBJ2-5 | TRBV5-1 | . | TRBD2 | 14 | CASSLASGPETQYF | TGCGCCAGCAGCTTGGCTAGCGGCCCAGAGACCCAGTACTTC
TRBJ2-7 | TRBV7-2 | . | . | 15 | CASSLRGGREYEQYF | TGTGCCAGCAGCTTAAGAGGGGGGAGGGAGTACGAGCAGTACTTC
TRBJ2-7 | TRBV7-2 | . | TRBD1 | 16 | CASSPRKSTGGYEQYF | TGTGCCAGCAGCCCGCGGAAATCGACAGGGGGCTACGAGCAGTACTTC
TRBJ2-7 | TRBV9 | . | . | 17 | CASSPGVGPGEGYEQYF | TGTGCCAGCAGCCCCGGGGTGGGGCCGGGTGAAGGTTACGAGCAGTACTTC
TRBJ2-7 | TRBV9 | . | TRBD2 | 13 | CASSPRGGYEQYF | TGTGCCAGCAGCCCCCGGGGAGGGTACGAGCAGTACTTC
TRBJ1-4 | TRBV5-1 | . | . | 15 | CASSSGQRTNEKLFF | TGCGCCAGCAGCTCAGGACAGAGAACTAATGAAAAACTGTTTTTT
TRBJ2-4 | TRBV27 | few | . | 13 | CASRGFAKNIQYF | TGTGCCAGCAGGGGATTCGCCAAAAACATTCAGTACTTC
TRBJ2-7 | TRBV6-1 | . | TRBD1 | 15 | CASSESRDSPYEQYF | TGTGCCAGCAGTGAGAGTCGGGACAGCCCCTACGAGCAGTACTTC
TRBJ2-7 | TRBV5-1 | . | . | 18 | CASSRSGGGIRASYEQYF | TGCGCCAGCAGCCGCTCAGGAGGGGGGATCAGGGCTTCCTACGAGCAGTACTTC
TRBJ2-7 | TRBV5-5 | . | . | 12 | CASSSDSYEQYF | TGTGCCAGCAGCTCTGACAGCTACGAGCAGTACTTC
TRBJ1-2 | TRBV28 | . | . | 13 | CASTLGVRGGYTF | TGTGCCAGCACCTTGGGGGTGAGGGGTGGCTACACCTTC
TRBJ2-2 | TRBV29-1 | . | TRBD1 | 14 | CSADRGQRTGELFF | TGCAGCGCAGACAGGGGGCAGCGCACCGGGGAGCTGTTTTTT
TRBJ2-7 | TRBV4-2 | . | TRBD2 | 17 | CASSQEIIRDYLPEQYF | TGTGCCAGCAGCCAAGAGATAATAAGGGACTATCTCCCCGAGCAGTACTTC
TRBJ2-7 | TRBV27 | . | . | 14 | CASRGWGPRAEQYF | TGTGCCAGCCGCGGTTGGGGGCCGCGCGCCGAGCAGTACTTC
TRBJ1-2 | TRBV13 | . | TRBD1 | 13 | CASSLDRGGGYTF | TGTGCCAGCAGCTTAGACAGGGGAGGAGGCTACACCTTC
TRBJ1-3 | TRBV2 | . | . | 15 | CASSWTDSSGNTIYF | TGTGCCAGCAGTTGGACAGACAGCTCTGGAAACACCATATATTTT
TRBJ2-2 | TRBV7-8 | . | TRBD1 | 16 | CASSYGTGGNTGELFF | TGTGCCAGCAGCTATGGGACAGGGGGCAACACCGGGGAGCTGTTTTTT
TRBJ1-5 | TRBV6-2/TRBV6-3 | . | . | 12 | CASSYSVEPQHF | TGTGCCAGCAGTTACTCAGTGGAGCCCCAGCATTTT
TRBJ1-6 | TRBV3-1/TRBV3-2 | . | . | 15 | CASCQGRRANSPLHF | TGTGCCAGCTGTCAAGGGAGAAGGGCAAATTCACCCCTCCACTTT
TRBJ1-3 | TRBV5-5 | . | . | 17 | CASSYRRGAYIGNTIYF | TGTGCCAGCAGCTACCGCCGGGGGGCTTATATTGGAAACACCATATATTTT